A single sample is the source of the 17 T cell receptor beta chains below, sequenced in a study of blood T cell repertoires in COVID-19. TCRdb's table, derived via immunoSEQ multiplex PCR, lists solely in-frame clones and lacks some. The table shows approximately 280,000 clones, with around 89% occurring only once. Material: PBMCs or T cells enriched from blood (not recorded which). These receptors all stem from a woman aged 18 to 35 with acute COVID-19.

The chain carries TRBV3-1 (or the pseudogene TRBV3-2) and TRBJ2-3, with 9 bases lining up with TRBD2. The CDR3 extends over 17 amino acids. Trimming took 4 bases from V and 6 from J; bases not matched to a gene: 14. Germline-derived CDR1 and CDR2 are LGHDT and YNNKEL (reference sequence). The CDR3 is CASSLSLTSGPSDTQYF. The CDR3 DNA reads as TGTGCCAGCAGCCTTTCCCTGACTAGCGGACCCTCCGATACGCAGTATTTT.

The chain joins TRBV19 to TRBJ2-3; TRBD2 matches at 10 bases. The CDR3 sequence is 16 residues long. Per germline, CDR1 LNHDA and CDR2 SQIVND (reference sequence). The V and J ends lost 4 bases and 3 bases, in that order; junction bases with no gene match: 7. CDR3 residues: CASSNVAGGGTDTQYF. The CDR3 DNA reads TGTGCCAGTAGTAACGTAGCGGGAGGAGGAACAGATACGCAGTATTTT.

The chain employs TRBV29-1 and TRBJ2-3; D is perhaps TRBD1 (6 bases). The length of the CDR3 is 17 residues. Germline CDR1 SQVTM, CDR2 ANQGSEA. V was pared by 3 bases and J by 5 bases, with 24 bases between. CDR3 DNA: TGCAGCGTTGATTCAGGGGTCGGTGTAACCACACAAGATACGCAGTATTTT. Its protein is CSVDSGVGVTTQDTQYF.

This clone was counted once. V and J are TRBV7-2 and TRBJ1-3, with TRBD1 identical over 9 bases. This CDR3 has 18 residues. With V trimmed by 1 base and J by 1 base, 8 bases remained unmatched. Germline V gene sequence: CDR1 SGHTA, CDR2 FQGNSA. Here the CDR3 reads CASSLGLSGTGSGNTIYF. For the CDR3, the DNA is TGTGCCAGCAGCTTAGGGCTCTCCGGGACAGGGTCTGGAAACACCATATATTTT.

The chain employs TRBV29-1 and TRBJ1-3; D not resolved. Trimming took 7 bases from V and 4 from J, leaving 8 bases between them. Germline loops: CDR1 SQVTM, CDR2 ANQGSEA. This CDR3 contains 11 residues. The CDR3 region is CSGYIGNTIYF. DNA of the CDR3: TGCAGCGGGTACATCGGAAACACCATATATTTT.

This chain's CDR3 is CASSWSDEQFF. CDR3 nucleotide sequence: TGTGCCAGCAGTTGGAGCGATGAGCAGTTCTTC. This chain links TRBV6-2 or TRBV6-3 with TRBJ2-1; D gene uncertain. This CDR3 is 11 amino acids long. Between the trimmed V and J ends, which lost 4 bases and 8 bases, there was a span of 6 bases. The germline V gene encodes CDR1 MNHEY and CDR2 SVGEGT.

This clone was seen more than once but under ten times. The chain links TRBV6-5 to TRBJ2-7; 8 bases match TRBD1. The J segment lost 2 bases and the V segment lost 8 bases, leaving 8 bases of the junction unmatched. The germline V gene has CDR1 MNHEY and CDR2 SVGAGI. The CDR3 totals 14 residues. In nucleotides, the CDR3 is TGTGCCAGCGCCCAGGGCAGGGGGCCCTACGAGCAGTACTTC. Protein: CASAQGRGPYEQYF.

V and J are TRBV7-2 and TRBJ2-1, with 10 bases aligning to TRBD2. The CDR3 contains 17 residues. Trimming cost V 5 bases and J 2 bases; bases outside gene matches: 9. CDR1 and CDR2 (germline): SGHTA, FQGNSA. CDR3 coding DNA: TGTGCCAGCAGCCCCAGCGGGAGGGTCTACACCTACAATGAGCAGTTCTTC. Amino acid sequence: CASSPSGRVYTYNEQFF.

The gene calls are TRBV6-5 and TRBJ2-2, with D perhaps matching TRBD1 (6 bases). This CDR3 contains 15 residues. V was cut by 6 bases and J by 2 bases, with 13 bases left in between. CDR1 MNHEY and CDR2 SVGAGI come from the germline V gene. CDR3: CASSVDRINTGELFF. CDR3 sequence (DNA): TGTGCCAGCAGCGTCGACAGGATTAACACCGGGGAGCTGTTTTTT.

The CDR3 sequence is CASSPPGTSGRIYEQYF. In DNA, the CDR3 is TGTGCCAGCAGCCCTCCCGGGACTAGCGGGAGAATCTACGAGCAGTACTTC. The chain has TRBV5-4 and TRBJ2-7, with 14 bases aligning to TRBD2. The trim removed 4 bases at V and 3 bases at J, leaving 9 bases unmatched. CDR3 size: 17 residues. Germline CDR1 SGHNT, CDR2 YYREEE (reference sequence).

The gene calls are TRBV29-1 and TRBJ2-1; D is uncertain. The CDR3 contains 10 residues. V was clipped by 7 bases and J by 9 bases, with 10 bases between them. Germline CDR1 and CDR2: SQVTM and ANQGSEA. Here the CDR3 reads CSGLRGEQFF. The DNA for the CDR3 is TGCAGCGGATTAAGAGGTGAGCAGTTCTTC.

This clone was seen more than once but under ten times. The chain employs TRBV25-1 and TRBJ2-7; 11 bases are a match to TRBD2. V was pared by 9 bases and J by 6 bases, with 4 bases of the junction left unmatched. The CDR3 covers 12 residues. In germline, CDR1 is MGHDK, CDR2 SYGVNS. In nucleotides, the CDR3 is TGTGCCAGTACTAGCGGGAGTGGCGAGCAGTACTTC. Amino acids: CASTSGSGEQYF.

The J gene is TRBJ2-5, the V gene TRBV5-6; TRBD2 aligns across 9 bases. The CDR3 totals 17 residues. V was pared by 2 bases and J by 1 base, with 9 bases of the junction left unmatched. Germline CDR1 is SGHDT and CDR2 is YYEEEE. Here the CDR3 reads CASSFPPRLAAQETQYF. In nucleotides, the CDR3 is TGTGCCAGCAGCTTTCCTCCGAGACTAGCGGCCCAAGAGACCCAGTACTTC.

The V and J genes are TRBV6-2 or TRBV6-3 and TRBJ1-5; TRBD1 agrees at 11 bases. CDR3 size: 19 residues. V shed 1 base and J 2 bases; nucleotides not matched to a gene: 10. Per germline, CDR1 MNHEY and CDR2 SVGEGT. In DNA form, the CDR3 reads TGTGCCAGCAGTTACTATGGTAGGACAGGGGGCGTCGGCAATCAGCCCCAGCATTTT. Translated, it gives CASSYYGRTGGVGNQPQHF.

This chain joins TRBV12-3 or TRBV12-4 and TRBJ1-2; 7 nucleotides agree with TRBD1. The trim removed 6 bases at V and 5 bases at J, leaving 6 bases unmatched. This CDR3 comprises 13 residues. The CDR3 nucleotides are TGTGCCAGCAGCCCGGGACAGACTTATGGCTACACCTTC. Protein sequence: CASSPGQTYGYTF.

This chain uses TRBV19 with TRBJ2-1; the D gene is possibly TRBD2 (6 bases). The CDR3 loop spans 13 amino acids. The germline CDR1 and CDR2 sequences are LNHDA and SQIVND (reference sequence). The ends were cut back, 2 bases at V and 9 bases at J, with 11 bases in the middle. In DNA form, the CDR3 reads TGTGCCAGTAGTATACGTGCCGGGGGTGAGCAGTTCTTC. It translates to CASSIRAGGEQFF.

The rearrangement joins TRBV5-6 to TRBJ2-5; D may be TRBD2 (6 bases). This CDR3 spans 13 amino acids. CDR1 SGHDT and CDR2 YYEEEE come from the germline V gene. Trimming stripped 2 bases from V and 2 bases from J, with 7 bases between. Written as DNA, the CDR3 is TGTGCCAGCAGCTTTCGGGGGCAAGAGACCCAGTACTTC. It yields the protein CASSFRGQETQYF.